One and the same sample provided the 29 T cell receptor beta chains below, sequenced in a study of CD8 T cells in Susac syndrome. With random hexamers, about 0.45 to 1 ug RNA was reverse transcribed. Each CDR3 protein is one row after TCRdb ran MiXCR on the immunoSEQ multiplex PCR reads. The sample has more than 95,000 distinct CDR3 sequences; 85% to 95% are singletons. Input material: CD4+ T cells from PBMCs. The receptor source for this set is a human donor with multiple sclerosis.

The rearrangement uses TRBV6-5 and TRBJ1-4, with a weak D call TRBD1 (5 bases). The ends were cut back, 7 bases at V and 14 bases at J, with 14 bases in the middle. Per germline, CDR1 MNHEY and CDR2 SVGAGI. This CDR3 region has 11 residues. CDR3 sequence: CASMGRAKLFF. CDR3 nucleotides: TGTGCCAGCATGGGCAGGGCAAAGCTGTTTTTT.

The sample holds one count of this clonotype. For the CDR3, the DNA is TGTGCCAGCAGTGAATTGTACGGGAGGGGATACGAGCAGTACTTC. Protein sequence: CASSELYGRGYEQYF. This chain connects TRBV25-1 to TRBJ2-7; 8 bases map to TRBD2. This CDR3 is built from 15 residues. Germline CDR1 is MGHDK and CDR2 is SYGVNS. The ends lost 1 base at V and 4 bases at J; junction bases unmatched: 6.

The V call is TRBV12-3 or TRBV12-4, the J call TRBJ1-1; D is uncertain. This CDR3 comprises 14 residues. Between the trimmed V and J ends, which lost 5 bases and 3 bases, there was a span of 13 bases. As DNA, the CDR3 is TGTGCCAGCAGTCTCGCACCTGGGTACACTGAAGCTTTCTTT. Translated: CASSLAPGYTEAFF.

In its sample, this clonotype was seen once. This chain uses TRBV6-1 with TRBJ1-2, with no clear D. The CDR3 sequence is 14 residues long. The germline V and J ends were trimmed by 2 bases and 2 bases, with 9 bases remaining between them. Germline V lookup: CDR1 MNHNS, CDR2 SASEGT. The CDR3 sequence: CASSEREFNYGYTF. The CDR3 nucleotides read TGTGCCAGCAGTGAACGGGAATTCAACTATGGCTACACCTTC.

This clonotype has just one count. The chain is built from TRBV2 and TRBJ1-1; D may be TRBD1 (5 bases). This CDR3 comprises 10 residues. The V gene's germline CDR1 is SNHLY and CDR2 FYNNEI. Trimming left V 10 bases short and J 10 bases short, with 13 bases between. The DNA of the CDR3 is TGTGCCATCCGGGGGGTCGGAGCTTTCTTT. It is translated as CAIRGVGAFF.

The V call is TRBV11-2, the J call TRBJ1-4, with D perhaps matching TRBD1 (5 bases). V was trimmed by 5 bases and J by 7 bases, leaving 17 bases between them. CDR1 and CDR2 (germline): SGHAT, FQNNGV. CDR3 length: 15 amino acids. In nucleotides, the CDR3 is TGTGCCAGCAGCGCCCAGACTATGGGGACTGAAAAACTGTTTTTT. Amino acid sequence: CASSAQTMGTEKLFF.

The rearrangement links TRBV6-5 to TRBJ2-1; the D is unclear. The CDR3 consists of 13 residues. The germline V and J ends were trimmed by 0 bases and 7 bases, with 7 bases remaining between them. From germline, CDR1 is MNHEY and CDR2 SVGAGI. This CDR3 reads CASSYSEQNEQFF. For the CDR3, the DNA is TGTGCCAGCAGTTACTCGGAACAAAATGAGCAGTTCTTC.

This rearrangement joins TRBV5-1 to TRBJ1-1; maybe TRBD1 (6 bases). Germline assignment: CDR1 SGHRS and CDR2 YFSETQ. The CDR3 covers 14 residues. V was clipped by 3 bases and J by 1 base, with 10 bases between them. In DNA, the CDR3 is TGCGCCAGCAGCTCTCCGGGACAGAACACTGAAGCTTTCTTT. Translating it yields CASSSPGQNTEAFF. The full variable domain, completed using reference TRBV5-1 and TRBJ1-1, is KAGVTQTPRYLIKTRGQQVTLSCSPISGHRSVSWYQQTPGQGLQFLFEYFSETQRNKGNFPGRFSGRQFSNSRSEMNVSTLELGDSALYLCASSSPGQNTEAFFGQGTRLTVV.

The chain has TRBV7-8 and TRBJ1-6; D may be TRBD1 (6 bases). Trimming left V 1 base short and J 9 bases short, with 19 bases between. The CDR3 runs 17 residues. Germline CDR1 and CDR2: SGHVS and FQNEAQ. The DNA for the CDR3 is TGTGCCAGCAGCTTAGTACCACTGGACAGAAGCCCTTCACCCCTCCACTTT. Its translation: CASSLVPLDRSPSPLHF. Full variable domain (outside the CDR3, taken from reference TRBV7-8 and TRBJ1-6): GAGVSQSPRYKVAKRGQDVALRCDPISGHVSLFWYQQALGQGPEFLTYFQNEAQLDKSGLPSDRFFAERPEGSVSTLKIQRTQQEDSAVYLCASSLVPLDRSPSPLHFGNGTRLTVT.

The V call is TRBV5-1, the J call TRBJ1-1, with unresolved D. CDR3 length: 13 amino acids. Trimming took 1 base from V and 1 from J, leaving 5 bases between them. In germline, CDR1 is SGHRS, CDR2 YFSETQ. CDR3 nucleotides: TGCGCCAGCAGCTTGAACCAGAACACTGAAGCTTTCTTT. Translated: CASSLNQNTEAFF.

V usage is TRBV5-6 and J usage is TRBJ1-6, with D maybe TRBD1 (5 bases). Germline CDR1 is SGHDT and CDR2 is YYEEEE. The ends were cut back, 4 bases at V and 9 bases at J, with 14 bases in the middle. The CDR3 totals 14 residues. The CDR3, as DNA: TGTGCCAGCAGCGCAGGGTGGATGGGTTCACCCCTCCACTTT. Its protein product is CASSAGWMGSPLHF.

The rearrangement uses TRBV15 and TRBJ1-6, with D perhaps matching TRBD1 (5 bases). The CDR3 runs 16 residues. Germline-derived CDR1 and CDR2 are LNHNV and YYDKDF (reference sequence). V was shortened by 2 bases and J by 5 bases, with 13 bases between the two germline ends. Written as DNA, the CDR3 is TGTGCCACCAGCAGACAGGGTTTCAAGGATAATTCACCCCTCCACTTT. Its translation: CATSRQGFKDNSPLHF.

The chain recombines TRBV2 with TRBJ1-2, with TRBD1 matching over 9 bases. The V and J ends lost 6 bases and 11 bases, in that order; junction bases with no gene match: 7. The length of the CDR3 is 12 residues. CDR1 and CDR2 (germline): SNHLY, FYNNEI. The CDR3 here is CASRDDRGGYTF. The CDR3 DNA sequence: TGTGCCAGCAGAGACGACAGGGGGGGATACACCTTC.

The J gene is TRBJ2-5, the V gene TRBV9, with 9 nucleotides matching TRBD2. V was pared by 0 bases and J by 5 bases, with 2 bases of the junction left unmatched. Germline-derived CDR1 and CDR2 are SGDLS and YYNGEE. The CDR3 has 14 residues. In DNA form, the CDR3 reads TGTGCCAGCAGCGTAGGCGGGGGGGCGGAGACCCAGTACTTC. It yields the protein CASSVGGGAETQYF.

J is TRBJ2-5 and V is TRBV7-8, with D possibly TRBD2 on 6 matching bases. Germline V gene data show CDR1 as SGHVS and CDR2 as FQNEAQ. The V gene lost 0 bases and the J gene lost 4 bases, with 12 bases spanning the gap. This CDR3 comprises 15 residues. This CDR3 reads CASSLAAGQRETQYF. DNA of the CDR3: TGTGCCAGCAGCTTAGCGGCGGGGCAGAGAGAGACCCAGTACTTC.

The chain links TRBV7-3 to TRBJ2-5; TRBD1 might be the D (5 bases). The ends were cut back, 5 bases at V and 1 base at J, with 14 bases in the middle. The CDR3 loop spans 15 amino acids. CDR1 and CDR2 (germline): SGHTA, FQGTGA. CDR3 nucleotides: TGTGCCAGCAGCGCCATGCCAGGGTCCCAAGAGACCCAGTACTTC. Its protein product is CASSAMPGSQETQYF.

The V call is TRBV5-5, the J call TRBJ1-4; TRBD1 is a possible D gene (5 bases). Germline CDR1 reads SGHKS; CDR2 reads YYEKEE (reference sequence). The CDR3 is made up of 14 amino acids. The V end was cut by 0 bases, the J end by 8 bases, with 11 bases between. The DNA of the CDR3 is TGTGCCAGCAGCTTGGAGTGGGGGGAGGAAAAACTGTTTTTT. It is translated as CASSLEWGEEKLFF.

This chain joins TRBV2 and TRBJ1-2, with D possibly being TRBD1 (5 bases). The ends were cut back, 7 bases at V and 4 bases at J, with 10 bases in the middle. Looked up from germline, CDR1 is SNHLY and CDR2 is FYNNEI. The CDR3 has 12 amino acids. CDR3 residues: CASNPGPYGYTF. The CDR3, as DNA: TGTGCCAGCAACCCAGGGCCCTATGGCTACACCTTC.

The rearrangement joins TRBV21-1 to TRBJ1-2. TRBV21-1 is a pseudogene segment. The CDR3 totals 11 residues. This CDR3 is CASSMAYGYTF. CDR3 in DNA: TGTGCCAGCAGCATGGCTTATGGCTACACCTTC.

The chain uses TRBV30 and TRBJ2-7; possible D gene TRBD1, 6 bases. Germline V gene lookup returns CDR1 GTSNPN and CDR2 SVGIG (reference sequence). This CDR3 has 14 amino acids. The V gene lost 7 bases and the J gene lost 7 bases, with 23 bases spanning the gap. The CDR3 loop is CALARTDYFREQYF. CDR3 bases: TGTGCCTTGGCAAGGACAGACTACTTTCGGGAGCAGTACTTC. The full variable domain, completed using reference TRBV30 and TRBJ2-7, is SQTIHQWPATLVQPVGSPLSLECTVEGTSNPNLYWYRQAAGRGLQLLFYSVGIGQISSEVPQNLSASRPQDRQFILSSKKLLLSDSGFYLCALARTDYFREQYFGPGTRLTVT.

V gene TRBV6-2 or TRBV6-3 combines with J gene TRBJ2-1, with D possibly TRBD2 on 7 matching bases. Germline-derived CDR1 and CDR2 are MNHEY and SVGEGT. The CDR3 is made up of 16 amino acids. V was cut by 0 bases and J by 5 bases, with 14 bases left in between. The CDR3 region is CASSYSRGGSNNEQFF. CDR3 sequence (DNA): TGTGCCAGCAGTTACTCGAGGGGGGGATCAAACAATGAGCAGTTCTTC.

The J gene is TRBJ2-4, the V gene TRBV20-1; the D gene is possibly TRBD2 (6 bases). Germline lookup yields CDR1 DFQATT and CDR2 SNEGSKA (reference sequence). V was clipped by 6 bases and J by 5 bases, with 17 bases between them. This CDR3 region has 14 residues. CDR3 protein: CSAPPAGMENIQYF. The CDR3 region has the DNA TGCAGTGCCCCTCCGGCGGGGATGGAAAACATTCAGTACTTC.

This rearrangement joins TRBV19 to TRBJ2-2; D is possibly TRBD2 (5 bases). CDR3 size: 15 residues. V was trimmed by 5 bases and J by 1 base, leaving 11 bases between them. CDR1 is LNHDA and CDR2 is SQIVND in the germline V gene (reference sequence). The DNA of the CDR3 is TGTGCCAGTAGTCCGGGGATGATGAACACCGGGGAGCTGTTTTTT. This gives the protein CASSPGMMNTGELFF.

The rearrangement joins TRBV29-1 to TRBJ2-1; 7 nucleotides match TRBD1. CDR3 size: 16 residues. CDR1 and CDR2 (germline): SQVTM, ANQGSEA. Germline trimming cut 4 bases from V and 4 bases from J; bases unmatched to any gene: 13. The DNA for the CDR3 is TGCAGCGTTGGAGGGGGCGCCTCTGACCCTTACAATGAGCAGTTCTTC. Protein: CSVGGGASDPYNEQFF.

This clonotype is a singleton in its sample. The gene calls are TRBV18 and TRBJ1-1; 7 nucleotides align to TRBD1. Germline trimming cut 1 base from V and 2 bases from J; bases unmatched to any gene: 7. The germline gives CDR1 KGHSH, CDR2 LQKENI. The CDR3 loop spans 16 amino acids. CDR3 loop: CASSPLRDRQNTEAFF. CDR3 DNA: TGTGCCAGCTCACCACTTCGGGACAGACAAAACACTGAAGCTTTCTTT.

V usage is TRBV12-3 or TRBV12-4 and J usage is TRBJ2-2; D possibly corresponds to TRBD1 (5 bases). This CDR3 contains 13 residues. Trimming took 6 bases from V and 5 from J, leaving 10 bases between them. The CDR3 DNA reads TGTGCCAGCAGGACAGACATGACCGGGGAGCTGTTTTTT. Its translation is CASRTDMTGELFF.

The chain employs TRBV7-2 and TRBJ1-5, with TRBD1 as a possible D gene (5 bases). Germline loops: CDR1 SGHTA, CDR2 FQGNSA. Trimming left V 5 bases short and J 6 bases short, with 14 bases between. This CDR3 contains 14 residues. CDR3 region: CASSLGQRGQPQHF. The CDR3 DNA reads TGTGCCAGCAGCCTAGGTCAGAGGGGTCAGCCCCAGCATTTT.

The V gene is TRBV28, the J gene TRBJ2-7; unclear D gene. This CDR3 contains 13 residues. Between the trimmed V and J ends, which lost 2 bases and 4 bases, there was a span of 9 bases. CDR1 is MDHEN, CDR2 SYDVKM, per germline. The CDR3, as DNA: TGTGCCAGCAGTTTAATCCCAGTTTACGAGCAGTACTTC. Translated: CASSLIPVYEQYF. The variable domain in full, with the rest retrieved from reference TRBV28 and TRBJ2-7, is DVKVTQSSRYLVKRTGEKVFLECVQDMDHENMFWYRQDPGLGLRLIYFSYDVKMKEKGDIPEGYSVSREKKERFSLILESASTNQTSMYLCASSLIPVYEQYFGPGTRLTVT.

The V and J genes are TRBV7-9 and TRBJ1-2; the D is unclear. This CDR3 is 14 amino acids long. The V and J ends lost 3 bases and 4 bases respectively, with 12 bases between them. Germline loops: CDR1 SEHNR, CDR2 FQNEAQ (reference sequence). CDR3 nucleotides: TGTGCCAGCAGCTTCTCTCTCGAGGGCTATGGCTACACCTTC. Its translation: CASSFSLEGYGYTF.